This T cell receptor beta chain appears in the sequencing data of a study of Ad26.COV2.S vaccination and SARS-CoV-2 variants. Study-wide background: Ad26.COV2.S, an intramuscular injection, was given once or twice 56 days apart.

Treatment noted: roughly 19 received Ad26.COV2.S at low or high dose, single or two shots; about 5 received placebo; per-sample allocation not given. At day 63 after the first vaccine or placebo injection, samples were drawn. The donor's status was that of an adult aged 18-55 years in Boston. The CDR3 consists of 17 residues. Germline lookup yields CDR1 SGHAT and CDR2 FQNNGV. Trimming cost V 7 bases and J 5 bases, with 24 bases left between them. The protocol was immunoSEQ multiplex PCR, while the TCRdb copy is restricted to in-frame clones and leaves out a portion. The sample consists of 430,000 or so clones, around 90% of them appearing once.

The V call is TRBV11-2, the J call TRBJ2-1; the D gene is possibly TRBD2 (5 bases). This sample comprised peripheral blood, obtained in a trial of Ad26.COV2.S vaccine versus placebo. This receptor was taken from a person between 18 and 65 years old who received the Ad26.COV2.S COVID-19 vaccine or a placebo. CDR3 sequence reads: CASTVWSGGPPHNEQFF. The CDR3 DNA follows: TGTGCCAGCACGGTGTGGTCCGGAGGACCCCCCCACAATGAGCAGTTCTTC.